This T cell receptor (beta chain) derives from a study of cytomegalovirus exposure and HLA in healthy donors. Study results and caveats: Using the classifier, cytomegalovirus status was reportedly diagnosed with high specificity and sensitivity. The tendency of first-cohort TCR clusters to co-occur in the roughly 120 validation repertoires was identified by a subsequent analysis. According to the study, roughly 160 TCR beta chains were cytomegalovirus-associated. Rare TCR sequences predominated, though certain public TCRs were found in many donors.

On this clone: Its antigen is not identified.

The data were produced by immunoSEQ multiplex PCR, yet TCRdb's version contains in-frame clones alone and is incomplete. Of approximately 150,000 clones listed, more than 80% are singletons. In germline, CDR1 is MGHRA, CDR2 YSYEKL. The CDR3 covers 16 residues. Trimming cost V 1 base and J 1 base, with 10 bases left between them. The source material was PBMCs. The clonotype originates from a woman between 18 and 30 years old in good health and CMV-seropositive. V usage is TRBV4-1 and J usage is TRBJ2-2; D remains unclear. The CDR3 loop is CASSQAPTLNTGELFF. The CDR3 bases are TGCGCCAGCAGCCAAGCGCCGACTTTGAACACCGGGGAGCTGTTTTTT.